This entry describes one TCR beta chain. The antigen is undetermined. The V gene's germline CDR1 is SGHDN and CDR2 FVKESK. CDR3 length: 16 residues. The V end lost 1 base, the J end lost 8 bases, and 15 bases lay between the germline ends. The sample comes from a study of T cells after yellow fever vaccination. For the study at large: Low-cell-number fractions underwent preparation using SMART-Seq v4 Ultra Low Input. Study-wide results and caveats: Abundant clonotypes from the bulk population could have been carried over as contaminants into FACS-sorted repertoires. The secondary T-cell response peaked on day 5, not day 15, but was weaker.

Template switching with 5'RACE generated the TCR cDNA and added a universal primer site and UMIs. TCRdb re-called the 5' RACE reads with MiXCR, one entry per CDR3 protein. The sample holds some 350,000 distinct CDR3 sequences, approximately 4% seen once. The sample was PBMCs, taken 5 days after the yellow fever booster vaccination. This chain links TRBV14 with TRBJ1-6, with D perhaps matching TRBD1 (5 bases). This clonotype was obtained from a man between 18 and 35 years old who received the YFV17D yellow fever vaccine. The CDR3 bases are TGTGCCAGCAGCCAAGGCCTGGGACCCTGGGATTCACCCCTCCACTTT. Translation gives CASSQGLGPWDSPLHF.